This T cell receptor (beta chain) was found in a study of identical twins. TCRdb passed the 5' RACE reads through MiXCR, listing each CDR3 protein once. The data contain nearly 650,000 distinct CDR3 sequences, around 7.4% of them seen just once; the ten biggest clones take up 1.6%. V dropped 4 bases and J dropped 8 bases, with 14 bases sitting between them. The V gene's germline CDR1 is SGHAT and CDR2 FQNNGV. The CDR3 covers 13 residues. This clonotype was counted a few times. These records were also assigned to another study, of yellow fever vaccine responses in identical twins.

J is TRBJ2-5 and V is TRBV11-2; possibly TRBD2 for D (6 bases). The sequenced material came from PBMCs. The sequence was obtained from a young woman in good health. The CDR3 bases are TGTGCCAGCAGCTACCTTCCGGAGGGCACCCAGTACTTC. Amino acid sequence: CASSYLPEGTQYF.